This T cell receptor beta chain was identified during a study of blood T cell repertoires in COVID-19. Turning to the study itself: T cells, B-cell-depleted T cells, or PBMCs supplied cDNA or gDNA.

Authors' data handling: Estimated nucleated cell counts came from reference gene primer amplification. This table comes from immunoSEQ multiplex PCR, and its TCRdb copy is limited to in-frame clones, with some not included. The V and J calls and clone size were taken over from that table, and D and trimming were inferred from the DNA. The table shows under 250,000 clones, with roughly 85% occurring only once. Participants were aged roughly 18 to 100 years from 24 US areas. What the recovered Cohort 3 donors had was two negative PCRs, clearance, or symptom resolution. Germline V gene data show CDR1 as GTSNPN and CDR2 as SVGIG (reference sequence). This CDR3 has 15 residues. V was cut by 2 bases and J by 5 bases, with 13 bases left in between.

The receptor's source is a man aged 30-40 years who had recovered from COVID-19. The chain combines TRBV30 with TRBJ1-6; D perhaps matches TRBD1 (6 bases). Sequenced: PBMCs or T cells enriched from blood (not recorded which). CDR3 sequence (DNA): TGTGCCTGGAGTACAGGGACAACCAATAATTCACCCCTCCACTTT. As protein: CAWSTGTTNNSPLHF.